The 8 T cell receptor beta chains below all came from one sample that was sequenced in a study of shared clonotypes between healthy human individuals. Naive CD8 isolation took CD45RO-negative cells positively selected for CCR7 and excluded terminally differentiated effector memory CD45RA+ cells. Repertoires were generated with immunoSEQ multiplex PCR, while TCRdb's copy carries only in-frame clones and drops some. The data show hundreds of thousands of clones, with about 90% seen just once and approximately 24% held by the top ten. Sequenced material: naive CD8+ T cells sorted from blood. The origin of the receptors is a man aged 25-40 years in good health.

The V and J genes are TRBV5-1 and TRBJ2-1, with 7 bases aligning to TRBD2. With V trimmed by 3 bases and J by 7 bases, 16 bases remained unmatched. The CDR3 consists of 17 residues. Germline V gene data show CDR1 as SGHRS and CDR2 as YFSETQ. CDR3 sequence reads: CASSSLFGEGMGNEQFF. The CDR3 bases are TGCGCCAGCAGCTCCTTGTTTGGGGAGGGTATGGGGAATGAGCAGTTCTTC. Full variable domain (missing parts from reference TRBV5-1 and TRBJ2-1): KAGVTQTPRYLIKTRGQQVTLSCSPISGHRSVSWYQQTPGQGLQFLFEYFSETQRNKGNFPGRFSGRQFSNSRSEMNVSTLELGDSALYLCASSSLFGEGMGNEQFFGPGTRLTVL.

In this sample, this clone turned up a few times. V usage is TRBV27 and J usage is TRBJ2-1; 10 nucleotides align to TRBD2. This CDR3 is built from 15 residues. The V gene end was trimmed by 3 bases and the J gene end by 9 bases; junction bases not matched to a gene: 8. The germline V gene has CDR1 MNHEY and CDR2 SMNVEV (reference sequence). The CDR3 DNA reads as TGTGCCAGCAGTTTTCGGCCTAGCGGGAGCTCTGAGCAGTTCTTC. Its protein product is CASSFRPSGSSEQFF.

V gene TRBV30 combines with J gene TRBJ1-2, with D unresolved. V was shortened by 1 base and J by 4 bases, with 10 bases between the two germline ends. The CDR3 is 13 residues long. Germline CDR1 and CDR2: GTSNPN and SVGIG (reference sequence). The CDR3 region has the DNA TGTGCCTGGAGTGCCGGGCGGAGCTATGGCTACACCTTC. This sequence encodes CAWSAGRSYGYTF.

The rearrangement uses TRBV27 and TRBJ2-2, with a weak D call TRBD1 (5 bases). Germline lookup yields CDR1 MNHEY and CDR2 SMNVEV (reference sequence). The V and J ends lost 2 bases and 4 bases respectively, with 8 bases between them. The CDR3 loop spans 14 amino acids. The CDR3 DNA reads as TGTGCCAGCAGTTTAAGGGGCCCCACCGGGGAGCTGTTTTTT. The encoded protein is CASSLRGPTGELFF.

CDR3 sequence reads: CASRVAVVYGYTF. In nucleotides, the CDR3 is TGTGCCAGCCGGGTTGCCGTGGTCTATGGCTACACCTTC. V gene TRBV5-6 combines with J gene TRBJ1-2; D not certain. This CDR3 contains 13 residues. Trimming shortened V by 7 bases and J by 4 bases, and 14 bases separated the two germline ends. Germline V gene data show CDR1 as SGHDT and CDR2 as YYEEEE.

CDR3 coding DNA: TGCGCCAGCAGTCCATCACAGACCGGGGAGCTGTTTTTT. This sequence encodes CASSPSQTGELFF. The genes are TRBV10-1 and TRBJ2-2; D gene ambiguous. Per germline, CDR1 WNHNN and CDR2 SYGVQD (reference sequence). V was pared by 5 bases and J by 5 bases, with 9 bases between. The CDR3 sequence is 13 residues long.

This chain links TRBV30 with TRBJ2-3, with D perhaps matching TRBD1 or TRBD2 (5 bases each). Trimming pared 5 bases from V and 8 bases from J, leaving 17 bases between. CDR3 size: 13 residues. Germline lookup yields CDR1 GTSNPN and CDR2 SVGIG (reference sequence). For the CDR3, the DNA is TGTGCCTGGGCACCCAAACGGGGCCCTACGCAGTATTTT. The encoded protein is CAWAPKRGPTQYF.

The chain employs TRBV7-8 and TRBJ2-3, with 8 bases fitting TRBD2. V dropped 2 bases and J dropped 3; count of bases not matched to a gene: 4. This CDR3 spans 15 amino acids. Germline lookup yields CDR1 SGHVS and CDR2 FQNEAQ. The CDR3 is CASSLRGTRTDTQYF. In nucleotides, the CDR3 is TGTGCCAGCAGCTTACGGGGGACTAGGACAGATACGCAGTATTTT.